What follows are 10 T cell receptor beta chains derived from one specimen sequenced in a study of response to subunit inactivated influenza vaccine (dated by TCRdb to the late 2010s). Libraries were constructed by RT-PCR. Sequencing instrument: Illumina HiSeq 2500. The public reads were quality trimmed at Q25 with fastp and then assembled into clones with MiXCR by TCRdb, keeping productive beta chains. Entries that share a CDR3 protein sequence are merged under the most common genes and DNA. The table for this sample lists fewer than 800,000 distinct CDR3 sequences; 15% to 19% of them were counted only once. The ten largest clones add up to 11% of the sample. Sequenced material: PBMCs from blood, taken about 11 days after vaccination. The source is a man over 45 who received an inactivated influenza vaccine. Donor details come from another sample of the same person, matched by shared clones.

The V call is TRBV7-9, the J call TRBJ2-4; 7 bases agree with TRBD1. The CDR3 covers 15 residues. CDR1 is SEHNR, CDR2 FQNEAQ, per germline (reference sequence). The junction had 3 bases not matched to a gene; V was cut back by 2 bases and J by 2 bases. This chain's CDR3 is CASSLMGQTKNIQYF. The CDR3 DNA follows: TGTGCCAGCAGCTTAATGGGACAGACCAAAAACATTCAGTACTTC.

V is TRBV20-1 and J is TRBJ1-5; tentatively, D is TRBD1 (5 bases). The CDR3 has 14 residues. Germline V gene data show CDR1 as DFQATT and CDR2 as SNEGSKA (reference sequence). V was pared by 0 bases and J by 4 bases, with 10 bases between. CDR3 loop: CSARDPGRNQPQHF. The CDR3, as DNA: TGCAGTGCTAGAGATCCAGGGCGGAATCAGCCCCAGCATTTT.

This clonotype has just a few counts. J is TRBJ2-1 and V is TRBV12-3 or TRBV12-4; 10 nucleotides line up with TRBD2. The CDR3 has 19 amino acids. The V gene end was trimmed by 6 bases and the J gene end by 9 bases; junction bases not matched to a gene: 23. This CDR3 is CASRDLAGEFYEPRGEQFF. DNA for the CDR3: TGTGCCAGCAGGGACCTAGCGGGAGAATTTTACGAGCCCCGAGGTGAGCAGTTCTTC.

This clonotype was seen more than once but under ten times. The V gene is TRBV5-1, the J gene TRBJ2-1, with 16 positions matching TRBD2. This CDR3 region has 15 residues. The germline V gene has CDR1 SGHRS and CDR2 YFSETQ. The V gene end was trimmed by 7 bases and the J gene end by 8 bases; junction bases not matched to a gene: 6. CDR3 protein: CASGTSGGAAHEQFF. The CDR3 DNA sequence: TGCGCCAGCGGGACTAGCGGGGGGGCCGCCCATGAGCAGTTCTTC.

This clonotype was found a few times. V is TRBV6-5 and J is TRBJ1-2; D gene ambiguous. Deletions cut 2 bases from V and 4 bases from J, with 14 bases between. Germline V gene data show CDR1 as MNHEY and CDR2 as SVGAGI. This CDR3 contains 15 residues. CDR3 sequence (DNA): TGTGCCAGCAGTTACGGCAGGTCCCCGGTCTATGGCTACACCTTC. As protein: CASSYGRSPVYGYTF.

This clonotype was seen more than once but under ten times. The chain uses TRBV7-2 and TRBJ2-5, with D perhaps matching TRBD2 (5 bases). Germline values: CDR1 SGHTA, CDR2 FQGNSA. The CDR3 runs to 13 residues. The V and J ends lost 5 bases and 4 bases respectively, with 11 bases between them. The CDR3 DNA reads TGTGCCAGCAGCAGGACTGTTACAGAGACCCAGTACTTC. As protein: CASSRTVTETQYF.

The genes are TRBV7-2 and TRBJ2-3; D tentatively fits TRBD1 or TRBD2 (5 bases each). This CDR3 contains 15 residues. The germline CDR1 and CDR2 sequences are SGHTA and FQGNSA. V dropped 2 bases and J dropped 0 bases, with 9 bases sitting between them. The CDR3 loop is CASSLFGASTDTQYF. For the CDR3, the DNA is TGTGCCAGCAGCTTATTCGGGGCCAGCACAGATACGCAGTATTTT.

As DNA, the CDR3 is TGTGCCAGCAGCTCCTCCGGGACATTTTACAATGAGCAGTTCTTC. It yields the protein CASSSSGTFYNEQFF. This chain joins TRBV7-3 and TRBJ2-1; TRBD1 might be the D (6 bases). The CDR3 is 15 amino acids. Deletions cut 4 bases from V and 4 bases from J, with 14 bases between. The germline V gene has CDR1 SGHTA and CDR2 FQGTGA.

The rearrangement links TRBV15 to TRBJ2-1; perhaps D is TRBD1 or TRBD2 (7 bases each). The germline V gene encodes CDR1 LNHNV and CDR2 YYDKDF (reference sequence). Trimming pared 1 base from V and 3 bases from J, leaving 19 bases between. The CDR3 is made up of 18 amino acids. The CDR3 spells CATSRVGGWTGDYNEQFF. The CDR3 nucleotides are TGTGCCACCAGCAGAGTGGGGGGGTGGACAGGAGACTACAATGAGCAGTTCTTC.

This clonotype was seen ten or more times. The rearrangement uses TRBV6-2 or TRBV6-3 and TRBJ1-4; TRBD1 matches 7 bases. J lost 0 bases, V lost 5 bases, and 6 bases had no gene match. The CDR3 runs to 16 residues. Germline-derived CDR1 and CDR2 are MNHEY and SVGEGT. The CDR3 here is CASSPGQRTTNEKLFF. The CDR3 nucleotides read TGTGCCAGCAGTCCGGGACAGCGAACAACTAATGAAAAACTGTTTTTT.